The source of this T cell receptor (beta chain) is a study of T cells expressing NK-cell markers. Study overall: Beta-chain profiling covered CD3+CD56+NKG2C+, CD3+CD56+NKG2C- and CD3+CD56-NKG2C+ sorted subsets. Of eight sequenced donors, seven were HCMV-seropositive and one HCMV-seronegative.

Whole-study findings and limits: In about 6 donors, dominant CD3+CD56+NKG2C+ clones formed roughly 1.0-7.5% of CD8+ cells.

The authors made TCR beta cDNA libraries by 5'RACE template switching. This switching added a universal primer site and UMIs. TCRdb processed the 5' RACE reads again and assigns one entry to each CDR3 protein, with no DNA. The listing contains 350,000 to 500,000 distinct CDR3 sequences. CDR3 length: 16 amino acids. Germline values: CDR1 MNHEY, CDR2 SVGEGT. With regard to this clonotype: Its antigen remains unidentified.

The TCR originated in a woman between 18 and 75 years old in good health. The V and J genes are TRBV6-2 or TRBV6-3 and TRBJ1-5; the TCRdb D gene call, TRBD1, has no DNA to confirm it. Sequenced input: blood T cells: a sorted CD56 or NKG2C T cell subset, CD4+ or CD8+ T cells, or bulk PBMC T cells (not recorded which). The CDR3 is CASSQQGEGAHQPQHF.